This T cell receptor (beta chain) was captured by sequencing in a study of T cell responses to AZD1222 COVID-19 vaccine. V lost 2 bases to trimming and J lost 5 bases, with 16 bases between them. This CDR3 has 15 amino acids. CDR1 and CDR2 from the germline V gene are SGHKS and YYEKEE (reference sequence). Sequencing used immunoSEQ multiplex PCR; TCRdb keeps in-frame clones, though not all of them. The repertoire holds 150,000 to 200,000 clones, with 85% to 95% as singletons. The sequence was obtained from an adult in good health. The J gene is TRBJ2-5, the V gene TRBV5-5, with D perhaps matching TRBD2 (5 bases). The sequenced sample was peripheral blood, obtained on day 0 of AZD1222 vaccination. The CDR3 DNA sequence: TGTGCCAGCAGCTTCGAACCGGGCGGCGGGGAGACCCAGTACTTC. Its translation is CASSFEPGGGETQYF.